The rows below give T cell receptor beta chains drawn from one sample of a study of shared clonotypes between healthy human individuals. Libraries were prepared by immunoSEQ multiplex PCR; TCRdb keeps only in-frame clonotypes and omits some of them. Seen here are some 1 million clones, roughly 80% observed once, and the top ten hold about 1.5%. The sample taken for sequencing was memory CD4+ T cells sorted from blood. These receptors all come from a man between 18 and 29 years old in good health. CDR3s include the opening cysteine and the closing phenylalanine or tryptophan. A D gene is named only where the DNA matches it firmly. Clone size is stated in some rows and not others, as once, few, many or a class when expanded.

v_call	d_call	clone_size	j_call	cdr3_aa	cdr3_nt
TRBV2	NA	few	TRBJ1-3	CASTGQGSSGNTIYF	TGTGCCAGCACCGGGCAAGGGAGCTCTGGAAACACCATATATTTT
TRBV19	NA	once	TRBJ2-2	CASSPSILNTGELFF	TGTGCCAGTAGTCCCAGTATACTGAACACCGGGGAGCTGTTTTTT
TRBV10-3	TRBD2	NA	TRBJ2-1	CAIRGAGGIYEQFF	TGTGCCATCAGGGGAGCGGGAGGGATCTATGAGCAGTTCTTC
TRBV6-6	NA	once	TRBJ1-1	CASSYAGRGTEAFF	TGTGCCAGCAGTTACGCGGGGAGGGGTACTGAAGCTTTCTTT
TRBV11-2	NA	NA	TRBJ1-1	CASSLGLNTEAFF	TGTGCCAGCAGCTTAGGATTGAACACTGAAGCTTTCTTT
TRBV7-2	TRBD1	NA	TRBJ1-5	CASSPGQDNQPQHF	TGTGCCAGCAGTCCTGGACAGGACAATCAGCCCCAGCATTTT
TRBV9	TRBD1	NA	TRBJ1-2	CASSTRIRGDYGYTF	TGTGCCAGCAGCACGCGGATCAGGGGGGACTATGGCTACACCTTC
TRBV28	TRBD1	NA	TRBJ1-5	CASSRTGGNQPQHF	TGTGCCAGCAGCCGAACAGGGGGCAATCAGCCCCAGCATTTT
TRBV10-3	NA	NA	TRBJ2-3	CAISESGDRDTQYF	TGTGCCATCAGTGAGTCGGGCGACCGAGATACGCAGTATTTT
TRBV9	NA	once	TRBJ2-3	CASSGGDSGADTQYF	TGTGCCAGCAGCGGGGGGGACAGCGGTGCCGATACGCAGTATTTT
TRBV5-1	TRBD1	NA	TRBJ1-1	CASSSTGDPLGAFF	TGCGCCAGCAGCTCGACAGGGGACCCCCTGGGGGCTTTCTTT
TRBV7-6	TRBD2	NA	TRBJ2-3	CASSLLAGGSTDTQYF	TGTGCCAGCAGCTTACTAGCGGGAGGGAGCACAGATACGCAGTATTTT
TRBV5-6	TRBD1	NA	TRBJ1-6	CASSLGLRQGNSPLHF	TGTGCCAGCAGCTTGGGGTTGAGACAGGGGAACTCACCCCTCCACTTT
TRBV4-3	NA	NA	TRBJ2-2	CASSHAGRNTGELFF	TGCGCCAGCAGCCACGCGGGGAGGAACACCGGGGAGCTGTTTTTT
TRBV7-8	TRBD2	NA	TRBJ2-1	CASSLATLAGGPYEQFF	TGTGCCAGCAGCTTAGCGACCCTAGCGGGAGGGCCTTATGAGCAGTTCTTC
TRBV2	NA	NA	TRBJ2-5	CASKEGGPGGQYF	TGTGCCAGCAAGGAGGGGGGCCCGGGTGGCCAGTACTTC
TRBV6-5	TRBD2	NA	TRBJ2-5	CASSRGGATGETQYF	TGTGCCAGCAGTCGGGGGGGAGCCACAGGGGAGACCCAGTACTTC
TRBV28	NA	NA	TRBJ1-4	CASSLGSWANEKLFF	TGTGCCAGCAGTTTAGGTTCCTGGGCTAATGAAAAACTGTTTTTT
TRBV4-3	NA	few	TRBJ2-7	CASSQRLAISYEQYF	TGCGCCAGCAGCCAAAGACTGGCGATCTCCTACGAGCAGTACTTC
TRBV11-2	NA	NA	TRBJ1-2	CASSLSARGGLLYTF	TGTGCCAGCAGCTTATCCGCGAGGGGGGGATTGCTCTACACCTTC
TRBV18	NA	many	TRBJ1-4	CASSPSPLMGAVSSEKLFF	TGTGCCAGCTCACCAAGTCCACTTATGGGGGCTGTTTCCTCAGAAAAACTGTTTTTT
TRBV5-4	TRBD1	NA	TRBJ1-6	CASRPGQGNSPLHF	TGTGCCAGCAGACCGGGACAGGGGAATTCACCCCTCCACTTT
TRBV29-1	NA	NA	TRBJ2-2	CSVRLAANTGELFF	TGCAGCGTTAGGTTAGCGGCGAACACCGGGGAGCTGTTTTTT
TRBV11-1	NA	NA	TRBJ1-1	CASSLEANTEAFF	TGTGCCAGCAGCTTAGAGGCTAACACTGAAGCTTTCTTT
TRBV7-2	NA	NA	TRBJ2-4	CASSLDPPWRDKNIQYF	TGTGCCAGCAGCTTAGACCCCCCCTGGCGGGACAAAAACATTCAGTACTTC
TRBV11-2	NA	NA	TRBJ1-4	CASSLPFLNEKLFF	TGTGCCAGCAGCTTACCGTTTTTAAATGAAAAACTGTTTTTT
TRBV7-2	NA	few	TRBJ1-3	CASSFQQGVSGNTIYF	TGTGCCAGCAGCTTCCAACAGGGTGTCTCTGGAAACACCATATATTTT
TRBV6-5	TRBD2	once	TRBJ2-7	CASSPSGSYSYEQYF	TGTGCCAGCAGTCCTAGCGGGAGTTACTCCTACGAGCAGTACTTC
TRBV11-2	TRBD2	few	TRBJ2-1	CASSLDGLAGEFF	TGTGCCAGCAGCTTAGATGGACTAGCAGGGGAGTTCTTC
TRBV5-1	NA	few	TRBJ1-3	CASTTDTGNTIYF	TGCGCCAGCACCACCGACACTGGAAACACCATATATTTT
TRBV9	NA	NA	TRBJ2-2	CASSEQGRDTGELFF	TGTGCCAGCAGCGAACAGGGCCGGGACACCGGGGAGCTGTTTTTT
TRBV9	TRBD1	NA	TRBJ2-1	CASSPLQGAFDEQFF	TGTGCCAGCAGCCCCCTGCAGGGGGCTTTCGATGAGCAGTTCTTC
TRBV10-1	TRBD1	NA	TRBJ2-7	CASRDRGLEEQYF	TGCGCCAGCAGGGACAGGGGACTTGAAGAGCAGTACTTC
TRBV6-5	NA	once	TRBJ1-1	CASSSGRGNTEAFF	TGTGCCAGCAGTTCAGGACGCGGGAACACTGAAGCTTTCTTT
TRBV4-1	NA	NA	TRBJ2-5	CASSLGLGQETQYF	TGCGCCAGCAGCCTCGGACTCGGGCAAGAGACCCAGTACTTC
TRBV11-2	TRBD1	NA	TRBJ2-6	CASSPRGTGANVLTF	TGTGCCAGCAGCCCCAGGGGGACCGGGGCCAACGTCCTGACTTTC
TRBV5-6	TRBD2	NA	TRBJ2-1	CASSGGLADYNEQFF	TGTGCCAGCAGCGGGGGACTAGCGGACTACAATGAGCAGTTCTTC
TRBV7-2	NA	once	TRBJ1-6	CASRPGGGRRNSPLHF	TGTGCCAGCAGACCGGGGGGCGGTAGAAGGAATTCACCCCTCCACTTT
TRBV15	NA	NA	TRBJ1-6	CATSTEGRGDSPLHF	TGTGCCACCAGCACCGAAGGCAGGGGAGATTCACCCCTCCACTTT
TRBV18	NA	NA	TRBJ2-5	CASSPEETQYF	TGTGCCAGCTCACCGGAAGAGACCCAGTACTTC
TRBV30	TRBD1	NA	TRBJ2-7	CAWSDRGYEQYF	TGTGCCTGGAGCGACAGGGGCTACGAGCAGTACTTC
TRBV10-3	NA	few	TRBJ1-6	CAISEGQTNSPLHF	TGTGCCATCAGTGAGGGACAGACAAATTCACCCCTCCACTTT
TRBV18	TRBD1	NA	TRBJ2-3	CASSRTGWTDTQYF	TGTGCCAGCTCACGGACAGGGTGGACAGATACGCAGTATTTT
TRBV7-2	TRBD1	NA	TRBJ1-1	CASSSRLNRGGDTEAFF	TGTGCCAGCAGCTCGCGGCTAAACAGGGGAGGAGACACTGAAGCTTTCTTT
TRBV5-1	NA	once	TRBJ2-7	CASSLVQGTYEQYF	TGCGCCAGCAGCTTGGTTCAGGGGACGTACGAGCAGTACTTC
TRBV2	TRBD1	many	TRBJ2-1	CASSPDRADNEQFF	TGTGCCAGCAGTCCGGACAGGGCCGACAATGAGCAGTTCTTC